A selection of T cell receptor beta chains follows, all from one sample in a study of blood T cell repertoires in COVID-19. Some clones are missing from TCRdb's copy, which holds only in-frame ones; the method was immunoSEQ multiplex PCR. Among some 150,000 clones listed, approximately 85% were seen once. The sample was peripheral blood. These receptors all stem from a man aged 60 to 75 with COVID-19, enrolled during active disease. Each CDR3 is given with its conserved first and last residue. The D gene is left open where the match is weak. Size is stated for part of the rows, as once, few or many counts, or as a class when the clone is expanded.

d_gene: NA; j_gene: TRBJ1-2; v_gene: TRBV5-4; abundance: NA; CDR3aa: CASSPKDGAYGYTF; CDR3nt: TGTGCCAGCAGCCCGAAGGATGGAGCCTATGGCTACACCTTC
d_gene: TRBD1; j_gene: TRBJ1-5; v_gene: TRBV6-6; abundance: NA; CDR3aa: CASSIDRERVRQPQHF; CDR3nt: TGTGCCAGCAGTATCGACAGGGAAAGGGTACGGCAGCCCCAGCATTTT
d_gene: NA; j_gene: TRBJ1-2; v_gene: TRBV2; abundance: NA; CDR3aa: CASSKKLADYGYTF; CDR3nt: TGTGCCAGCAGTAAGAAATTGGCGGACTATGGCTACACCTTC
d_gene: TRBD1; j_gene: TRBJ1-2; v_gene: TRBV27; abundance: NA; CDR3aa: CASRQGQGAYYGYTF; CDR3nt: TGTGCCAGCAGACAAGGACAGGGGGCGTACTATGGCTACACCTTC
d_gene: TRBD1; j_gene: TRBJ1-4; v_gene: TRBV15; abundance: NA; CDR3aa: CATSRGTGMNEKLFF; CDR3nt: TGTGCCACCAGCAGAGGGACAGGGATGAATGAAAAACTGTTTTTT
d_gene: NA; j_gene: TRBJ2-5; v_gene: TRBV28; abundance: once; CDR3aa: CASSSQRDIQETQYF; CDR3nt: TGTGCCAGCAGTTCGCAAAGGGACATTCAGGAGACCCAGTACTTC
d_gene: TRBD2; j_gene: TRBJ2-7; v_gene: TRBV5-6; abundance: once; CDR3aa: CASSSGPGGSSSYEQYF; CDR3nt: TGTGCCAGCAGCAGCGGCCCGGGAGGGTCGAGCTCCTACGAGCAGTACTTC
d_gene: NA; j_gene: TRBJ1-1; v_gene: TRBV29-1; abundance: NA; CDR3aa: CSVSLSVMNTEAFF; CDR3nt: TGCAGCGTATCTTTATCGGTTATGAACACTGAAGCTTTCTTT
d_gene: TRBD2; j_gene: TRBJ2-7; v_gene: TRBV27; abundance: NA; CDR3aa: CASSSSGRPPYEQYF; CDR3nt: TGTGCCAGCAGTTCTAGCGGGAGGCCACCCTACGAGCAGTACTTC
d_gene: NA; j_gene: TRBJ2-1; v_gene: TRBV30; abundance: NA; CDR3aa: CAWTYSPTMYNEQFF; CDR3nt: TGTGCCTGGACCTATTCCCCTACGATGTACAATGAGCAGTTCTTC
d_gene: TRBD1; j_gene: TRBJ2-5; v_gene: TRBV19; abundance: NA; CDR3aa: CASSRQGTQQETQYF; CDR3nt: TGTGCCAGTAGTAGACAGGGGACACAGCAAGAGACCCAGTACTTC
d_gene: NA; j_gene: TRBJ2-7; v_gene: TRBV7-9; abundance: NA; CDR3aa: CASSRETYEQYF; CDR3nt: TGTGCCAGCAGCCGAGAAACCTACGAGCAGTACTTC
d_gene: TRBD2; j_gene: TRBJ2-2; v_gene: TRBV6-4; abundance: few; CDR3aa: CASSGTTSGNSGELFF; CDR3nt: TGTGCCAGCAGTGGCACGACTAGCGGGAATTCCGGGGAGCTGTTTTTT
d_gene: TRBD1; j_gene: TRBJ1-5; v_gene: TRBV28; abundance: NA; CDR3aa: CASSLRDRDRGSRGGNQPQHF; CDR3nt: TGTGCCAGCAGTTTACGGGACAGGGATAGAGGAAGTCGAGGTGGCAATCAGCCCCAGCATTTT
d_gene: NA; j_gene: TRBJ2-3; v_gene: TRBV24-1; abundance: NA; CDR3aa: CATSEPGSRTDTQYF; CDR3nt: TGTGCCACCAGTGAGCCGGGAAGCCGGACAGATACGCAGTATTTT
d_gene: NA; j_gene: TRBJ2-4; v_gene: TRBV12-3/TRBV12-4; abundance: NA; CDR3aa: CASSRTENIQYF; CDR3nt: TGTGCCAGCAGCCGGACAGAAAACATTCAGTACTTC
d_gene: NA; j_gene: TRBJ1-2; v_gene: TRBV5-8; abundance: NA; CDR3aa: CASRVSGTLYGYTF; CDR3nt: TGTGCCAGCAGAGTATCCGGGACACTATATGGCTACACCTTC
d_gene: NA; j_gene: TRBJ2-2; v_gene: TRBV18; abundance: NA; CDR3aa: CASSPLTGNTGELFF; CDR3nt: TGTGCCAGCTCACCCCTAACAGGGAACACCGGGGAGCTGTTTTTT
d_gene: NA; j_gene: TRBJ1-4; v_gene: TRBV25-1; abundance: NA; CDR3aa: CASSEYLLRGEKLFF; CDR3nt: TGTGCCAGCAGTGAATATCTTTTAAGGGGTGAAAAACTGTTTTTT
d_gene: TRBD2; j_gene: TRBJ2-2; v_gene: TRBV6-2/TRBV6-3; abundance: NA; CDR3aa: CASSRGTSSVNTGELFF; CDR3nt: TGTGCCAGCAGTCGCGGGACTAGCTCCGTGAACACCGGGGAGCTGTTTTTT
d_gene: TRBD2; j_gene: TRBJ2-3; v_gene: TRBV2; abundance: NA; CDR3aa: CASRWTSGIVDTQYF; CDR3nt: TGTGCCAGCAGATGGACTAGCGGGATTGTAGATACGCAGTATTTT
d_gene: NA; j_gene: TRBJ1-2; v_gene: TRBV5-6; abundance: NA; CDR3aa: CASSLPVSTGSYGYTF; CDR3nt: TGTGCCAGCAGCTTGCCAGTCTCTACAGGGTCCTATGGCTACACCTTC
d_gene: NA; j_gene: TRBJ1-6; v_gene: TRBV5-6; abundance: NA; CDR3aa: CASSFSGNPVNSPLHF; CDR3nt: TGTGCCAGCAGCTTCTCCGGGAACCCAGTTAATTCACCCCTCCACTTT
d_gene: NA; j_gene: TRBJ2-1; v_gene: TRBV28; abundance: NA; CDR3aa: CASSLRGGPSSYNEQFF; CDR3nt: TGTGCCAGCAGTTTAAGGGGGGGCCCGAGCTCCTACAATGAGCAGTTCTTC
d_gene: NA; j_gene: TRBJ1-1; v_gene: TRBV7-3; abundance: NA; CDR3aa: CASSLDSDTEAFF; CDR3nt: TGTGCCAGCAGCTTAGACAGTGACACTGAAGCTTTCTTT